This TCR beta chain was identified during a study of cytomegalovirus exposure and HLA in healthy donors. Study overall: Sequencing of about 179 million T cells in an earlier analysis found under 120 million unique TCR beta sequences. Whole-study findings and limits: Sequencing depth roughly uniform across donors was assumed in presence/absence analyses.

Comment on this clone: Its antigen is unknown.

V dropped 5 bases and J dropped 0 bases, with 13 bases sitting between them. CDR3 length: 16 amino acids. The germline gives CDR1 SEHNR, CDR2 FQNEAQ (reference sequence). PCR involved 60 Vbeta and 13 Jbeta primers. Per the study methods: Among the unique TCR beta chains that a later analysis counted, about 79 million in all, about 11 million were shared. Assay: immunoSEQ multiplex PCR; the TCRdb copy retains only in-frame clones and omits some. The D gene and trimming were derived from the DNA, and the V and J assignments and clone size from that table. Its clone listing holds approximately 150,000 clones.

The chain has TRBV7-9 and TRBJ2-2, with a weak D call TRBD1 (6 bases). The sequence was obtained from a woman aged 18-30 years in good health and CMV-seronegative. Sequenced material: PBMCs. CDR3 sequence (DNA): TGTGCCAGCAGCACCAACCGGGACACGAACACCGGGGAGCTGTTTTTT. It is translated as CASSTNRDTNTGELFF.